This T cell receptor (beta chain) was recorded in a study of T cell changes during pregnancy in multiple sclerosis. Germline V gene data show CDR1 as SNHLY and CDR2 as FYNNEI. V lost 8 bases and J 3 bases, leaving 14 bases between the germline ends. The CDR3 runs 13 residues. Assay: immunoSEQ multiplex PCR; the TCRdb copy retains only in-frame clones and omits some. This table has about 38,000 clones, around 92% appearing once. This TCR was sampled from a female donor with multiple sclerosis, enrolled in a pregnancy study. This sample comprised CD8+ T cells from peripheral blood mononuclear cells, obtained after pregnancy. The gene calls are TRBV2 and TRBJ2-7, with D unclear. The CDR3 nucleotides are TGTGCCAGCGGTGGTAAACTACTCTACGAGCAGTACTTC. Its protein is CASGGKLLYEQYF.